Below, 22 T cell receptor beta chains from the same sample are listed, as sequenced in a study of CD8+ T cells in alopecia areata. Reverse transcribed after extraction, RNA yielded cDNA as the sequencing template. Data came from immunoSEQ multiplex PCR; TCRdb stores just in-frame clones and leaves some out. This sample yields about 130,000 clones, of which around three fifths are seen a single time; under 8% belongs to the top ten. Material: CD4+ T cells sorted from blood, obtained at week 0. All receptors derive from a human donor with alopecia areata.

V gene TRBV2 combines with J gene TRBJ2-5; no firm D call. From germline, CDR1 is SNHLY and CDR2 FYNNEI. With 7 bases removed from V and 0 bases from J, the gap between germline ends came to 9 bases. The CDR3 spans 13 residues. The CDR3 bases are TGTGCCAGCATCCCCATTAACCAAGAGACCCAGTACTTC. Translating it yields CASIPINQETQYF.

The chain employs TRBV29-1 and TRBJ2-2, with D perhaps assigned TRBD1 or TRBD2 (6 bases each). In germline, CDR1 is SQVTM, CDR2 ANQGSEA. The V gene lost 3 bases and the J gene lost 1 base, with 9 bases spanning the gap. The CDR3 totals 14 residues. CDR3 in amino acids: CSVDGGMNTGELFF. The CDR3 region has the DNA TGCAGCGTTGACGGGGGCATGAACACCGGGGAGCTGTTTTTT.

The J gene is TRBJ1-1, the V gene TRBV4-1, with unresolved D. This CDR3 comprises 13 residues. V was cut by 1 base and J by 9 bases, with 12 bases left in between. In germline, CDR1 is MGHRA, CDR2 YSYEKL. CDR3 region: CASSQVFKAQAFF. DNA of the CDR3: TGCGCCAGCAGCCAAGTCTTTAAGGCGCAAGCTTTCTTT.

This clone came up a few times. This sequence joins TRBV10-3 and TRBJ2-5; the D is unclear. CDR1 is ENHRY and CDR2 is SYGVKD in the germline V gene. CDR3 length equals 13 residues. Trimming pared 4 bases from V and 2 bases from J, leaving 8 bases between. CDR3 sequence reads: CAISGGDQETQYF. The CDR3 DNA reads as TGTGCCATCAGTGGTGGGGATCAAGAGACCCAGTACTTC.

As concerns this clone: Other DNA sequences within the sample encode an identical CDR3. The rearrangement links TRBV29-1 to TRBJ1-1, with 7 bases aligning to TRBD1. CDR1 and CDR2 (germline): SQVTM, ANQGSEA. The CDR3 has 12 amino acids. V lost 7 bases, J lost 1 base, and 3 bases stayed unmatched. The CDR3 here is CSARTGNTEAFF. The CDR3, as DNA: TGCAGCGCCCGGACAGGGAACACTGAAGCTTTCTTT.

The chain combines TRBV5-6 with TRBJ2-3; D is ambiguous. The germline gives CDR1 SGHDT, CDR2 YYEEEE. V shed 5 bases and J shed 0 bases, with 10 bases lying between them. This CDR3 has 14 residues. CDR3 sequence reads: CASSNGPSTDTQYF. The CDR3 DNA follows: TGTGCCAGCAGTAACGGACCTAGCACAGATACGCAGTATTTT.

This clone has only a few counts. The chain is built from TRBV5-1 and TRBJ2-5; 11 positions match TRBD2. This CDR3 has 15 residues. CDR1 is SGHRS, CDR2 YFSETQ, per germline. Trimming removed 4 bases from V and 2 bases from J; junction bases left unmatched: 4. The CDR3 loop is CASSPGLAAQETQYF. In DNA, the CDR3 is TGCGCCAGCAGCCCGGGACTAGCGGCTCAAGAGACCCAGTACTTC.

This clone was counted only a few times. The rearrangement uses TRBV29-1 and TRBJ1-2; D is ambiguous. Per the germline V gene, CDR1 is SQVTM and CDR2 is ANQGSEA. The CDR3 has 13 residues. Trimming pared 6 bases from V and 4 bases from J, leaving 15 bases between. In DNA form, the CDR3 reads TGCAGCGTGTGGACCGGAGCGACCTATGGCTACACCTTC. Protein sequence: CSVWTGATYGYTF.

The V call is TRBV2, the J call TRBJ2-2; D tentatively reads TRBD1 or TRBD2 (5 bases each). V gave up 4 bases and J gave up 0 bases, with 9 bases separating them. The CDR3 runs to 15 residues. The germline V gene has CDR1 SNHLY and CDR2 FYNNEI. Here the CDR3 reads CASSVRGPNTGELFF. CDR3 in DNA: TGTGCCAGCAGTGTCCGGGGCCCGAACACCGGGGAGCTGTTTTTT.

Worth noting for this clone: The junction differs from germline at one of its ends, possibly a read error. The rearrangement links TRBV29-1 to TRBJ1-1; TRBD1 aligns across 7 bases. The CDR3 length is 19 residues. CDR1 is SQVTM and CDR2 is ANQGSEA in the germline V gene. The CDR3 DNA follows: TGCAGCGTCGAAGGGGGGCTACAGGGACAGTGGGCCTTGAACACTGAAGCTTTCTTT. This codes for CSVEGGLQGQWALNTEAFF.

The V gene is TRBV7-9, the J gene TRBJ2-3; D uncertain. Trimming stripped 4 bases from V and 7 bases from J, with 9 bases between. The germline V gene has CDR1 SEHNR and CDR2 FQNEAQ (reference sequence). This CDR3 region has 12 residues. DNA of the CDR3: TGTGCCAGCAGCTACAGCCAAAATACGCAGTATTTT. This codes for CASSYSQNTQYF.

The rearrangement links TRBV30 to TRBJ1-2; D may be TRBD1 (5 bases). The V end was cut by 7 bases, the J end by 3 bases, with 15 bases between. CDR3 length: 13 amino acids. Germline CDR1 GTSNPN, CDR2 SVGIG (reference sequence). For the CDR3, the DNA is TGTGCCTCCGAACGTCAGGGCCACTATGGCTACACCTTC. This gives the protein CASERQGHYGYTF.

The genes are TRBV5-5 and TRBJ1-2; D perhaps matches TRBD1 (5 bases). Germline V gene sequence: CDR1 SGHKS, CDR2 YYEKEE (reference sequence). V lost 1 base and J lost 4, with 11 bases in between. The CDR3 spans 14 residues. The CDR3 spells CASSLRGIGYGYTF. In DNA, the CDR3 is TGTGCCAGCAGCTTGCGGGGGATAGGCTATGGCTACACCTTC.

This chain links TRBV19 with TRBJ1-2; D is possibly TRBD1 (5 bases). The V end was cut by 5 bases, the J end by 8 bases, with 12 bases between. There are 12 residues in the CDR3. Germline CDR1 is LNHDA and CDR2 is SQIVND (reference sequence). The CDR3 nucleotides are TGTGCCAGTAGTTCTAGGACAAACGGCTACACCTTC. It specifies CASSSRTNGYTF. Variable domain in full (rest from reference TRBV19 and TRBJ1-2): DGGITQSPKYLFRKEGQNVTLSCEQNLNHDAMYWYRQDPGQGLRLIYYSQIVNDFQKGDIAEGYSVSREKKESFPLTVTSAQKNPTAFYLCASSSRTNGYTFGSGTRLTVV.

The J gene is TRBJ1-2, the V gene TRBV30; 10 nucleotides line up with TRBD1. The CDR3 sequence is 13 residues long. Germline trimming cut 8 bases from V and 12 bases from J; bases unmatched to any gene: 15. CDR1 is GTSNPN and CDR2 is SVGIG in the germline V gene (reference sequence). Written as DNA, the CDR3 is TGTGCCCGTCCAACCGGGGACAGGGGCGGCCACACCTTC. Translating it yields CARPTGDRGGHTF.

The chain is built from TRBV7-8 and TRBJ2-5, with a tentative D call TRBD1 (7 bases). Germline loops: CDR1 SGHVS, CDR2 FQNEAQ. The CDR3 runs to 16 residues. V was shortened by 0 bases and J by 4 bases, with 15 bases between the two germline ends. CDR3: CASSLARNRGGETQYF. The CDR3 DNA follows: TGTGCCAGCAGCTTAGCGCGGAACAGGGGAGGAGAGACCCAGTACTTC.

In this sample, this clone turned up once. The chain carries TRBV25-1 and TRBJ1-1; D uncertain. V was cut by 5 bases and J by 12 bases, with 13 bases left in between. This CDR3 has 11 residues. The V gene's germline CDR1 is MGHDK and CDR2 SYGVNS. The CDR3, as DNA: TGTGCCAGCAGTAAAATAGGTGTACCTTTCTTT. It specifies CASSKIGVPFF.

CDR3 bases: TGTGCCAGCAGTGGGCTCGACGAGCAGTACTTC. Protein sequence: CASSGLDEQYF. The V and J genes are TRBV25-1 and TRBJ2-7; no clear D. V lost 4 bases and J lost 5, with 6 bases in between. This CDR3 has 11 amino acids. Germline values: CDR1 MGHDK, CDR2 SYGVNS.

The chain carries TRBV30 and TRBJ2-3, with 8 bases that match TRBD2. Germline values: CDR1 GTSNPN, CDR2 SVGIG (reference sequence). The CDR3 runs 16 residues. V shed 0 bases, J shed 7 bases, and the junction held 12 bases outside the gene matches. The CDR3 nucleotides are TGTGCCTGGAGTGTCTCCGGGGGGGCTGTTCAAAATACGCAGTATTTT. Its protein product is CAWSVSGGAVQNTQYF.

This clone was detected a few times. The V gene is TRBV5-1, the J gene TRBJ2-7; 9 bases are a match to TRBD2. The CDR3 is 15 residues long. V shed 5 bases and J 3 bases; nucleotides not matched to a gene: 9. Germline V gene lookup returns CDR1 SGHRS and CDR2 YFSETQ. The CDR3 DNA is TGCGCCAGCAGACCTGGGACTAGCAATAGCTACGAGCAGTACTTC. Translating gives CASRPGTSNSYEQYF.

The chain has TRBV29-1 and TRBJ2-5, with no clear D. This CDR3 contains 12 residues. The germline V gene has CDR1 SQVTM and CDR2 ANQGSEA. V shed 4 bases and J shed 2 bases, with 8 bases lying between them. The CDR3 region has the DNA TGCAGCGTTGCAATTCAGCAAGAGACCCAGTACTTC. Its protein product is CSVAIQQETQYF.

V and J are TRBV25-1 and TRBJ1-2; unclear D gene. The germline V gene encodes CDR1 MGHDK and CDR2 SYGVNS. This CDR3 contains 12 residues. V lost 3 bases, J lost 3 bases, and 5 bases lay in between. Here the CDR3 reads CASSEADYGYTF. The CDR3 nucleotides read TGTGCCAGCAGTGAGGCAGACTATGGCTACACCTTC.